This is a list of T cell receptor beta chains from one sample in a study of CD4 T cells in relation to SARS-CoV-2 and coronaviruses. Which antigens these TCRs recognize remains unknown. Using immunoSEQ multiplex PCR, the repertoire was profiled, and TCRdb retains in-frame clones only, with some absent. The table lists approximately 25,000 clones, approximately 80% of them singletons. The sample taken for sequencing was CD4+ T cells from PBMCs, cultured in vitro. Receptors originate from a human donor in good health. Each CDR3 is given with its conserved first and last residue. A D gene is named only where the DNA matches it firmly. Only part of the rows carry a size: once, few, many, or a class if the clone is expanded.

D gene: TRBD1; clone size: few; J gene: TRBJ2-2; V gene: TRBV19; CDR3 protein: CASSKGTGESGELFF; CDR3 DNA: TGTGCCAGTAGTAAGGGGACAGGGGAGTCCGGGGAGCTGTTTTTT
D gene: NA; clone size: NA; J gene: TRBJ2-7; V gene: TRBV12-3/TRBV12-4; CDR3 protein: CASSLIGEQYF; CDR3 DNA: TGTGCCAGCAGTTTAATCGGCGAGCAGTACTTC
D gene: NA; clone size: NA; J gene: TRBJ2-1; V gene: TRBV5-8; CDR3 protein: CASSLWKLSPYNEQFF; CDR3 DNA: TGTGCCAGCAGCTTGTGGAAGTTATCTCCCTACAATGAGCAGTTCTTC
D gene: TRBD1; clone size: NA; J gene: TRBJ2-3; V gene: TRBV7-2; CDR3 protein: CASSSDRQGAQYF; CDR3 DNA: TGTGCCAGCAGCTCAGACAGGCAGGGGGCGCAGTATTTT
D gene: NA; clone size: NA; J gene: TRBJ1-3; V gene: TRBV3-1/TRBV3-2; CDR3 protein: CASSQESQAGGLGNTIYF; CDR3 DNA: TGTGCCAGCAGCCAAGAATCCCAGGCCGGGGGGCTTGGAAACACCATATATTTT
D gene: TRBD1; clone size: NA; J gene: TRBJ1-3; V gene: TRBV6-5; CDR3 protein: CASIGQGASGNTIYF; CDR3 DNA: TGTGCCAGCATCGGACAGGGGGCCTCTGGAAACACCATATATTTT
D gene: TRBD2; clone size: NA; J gene: TRBJ2-7; V gene: TRBV28; CDR3 protein: CASSGGQIAGRSYEQYF; CDR3 DNA: TGTGCCAGCAGTGGCGGCCAGATAGCGGGGCGGTCCTACGAGCAGTACTTC
D gene: NA; clone size: NA; J gene: TRBJ1-2; V gene: TRBV5-1; CDR3 protein: CASSLESGNYGYTF; CDR3 DNA: TGCGCCAGCAGCTTGGAGTCTGGAAACTATGGCTACACCTTC
D gene: NA; clone size: NA; J gene: TRBJ1-2; V gene: TRBV4-3; CDR3 protein: CASSLNGEFGYTF; CDR3 DNA: TGCGCCAGCAGCCTTAACGGGGAGTTTGGCTACACCTTC
D gene: NA; clone size: NA; J gene: TRBJ1-1; V gene: TRBV5-1; CDR3 protein: CASSPNPGWQAFF; CDR3 DNA: TGCGCCAGCAGCCCGAACCCGGGGTGGCAAGCTTTCTTT
D gene: NA; clone size: NA; J gene: TRBJ1-6; V gene: TRBV7-2; CDR3 protein: CASSPGHSPLHF; CDR3 DNA: TGTGCCAGCAGCCCGGGACATTCACCCCTCCACTTT
D gene: NA; clone size: once; J gene: TRBJ1-1; V gene: TRBV19; CDR3 protein: CASRNGGDYGTEAFF; CDR3 DNA: TGTGCCAGTAGGAATGGCGGGGATTACGGAACTGAAGCTTTCTTT